What follows describes a single T cell receptor (beta chain). This sample was taken from a study of long-term antiretroviral therapy in people with HIV. Survey-level resolution applied to immunoSEQ assay v3.0. This table comes from immunoSEQ multiplex PCR, and its TCRdb copy is limited to in-frame clones, with some not included. Among 20,000 to 25,000 clones listed, 81% were seen once. CDR3 length: 15 amino acids. Trimming cost V 4 bases and J 8 bases; bases outside gene matches: 14. In germline, CDR1 is SQVTM, CDR2 ANQGSEA. The TCR comes from a young man with HIV. This chain connects TRBV29-1 to TRBJ2-5, with TRBD2 identical over 9 bases. Sequenced here: unsorted PBMCs, sampled 1.5 years after starting antiretroviral therapy. CDR3 nucleotides: TGCAGCGTTGGAGAGCTGTCTAGCGGGAAGAGAACCCAGTACTTC. It specifies CSVGELSSGKRTQYF.